What follows describes a single TCR beta chain. Its target antigen remains unknown. No quality values exist for individual bases; no much larger clone is one base distant. The CDR3 regions of human TCRbeta chains were analyzed by immunosequencing. Under the source paper's analysis protocol: Repertoire TCRs were matched against a reference library of SARS-CoV-2-specific TCRs generated with the MIRA antigen-specificity platform. Breadth was defined as the fraction of unique TCRs that were SARS-CoV-2-associated. Depth was defined as the fraction of total T cells that were SARS-CoV-2-associated. Using the MIRA data, each spike-specific TCR was mapped to the spike region that the TCR reacts to and placed in a CD4 or CD8 class. Log10-transformed breadth and depth values were compared by one-way ANOVA with Sidak's multiple comparisons tests. Entries here come from immuneACCESS through TCRdb and include only in-frame sequences with V and J called. Some clones fail to appear in such tables; in the studies checked, an unresolved V gene covers under half of the shortfall, and the cause of the remainder is unknown. Clone size and V and J calls were adopted from that table, with D and trimming inferred from the DNA. This sample holds 120,000 or so clones; over 85% were observed only once. 2.5% of the sample is taken by the ten largest.

The data stem from a study of T cell responses to AZD1222 COVID-19 vaccine (dated by TCRdb to the early 2020s). General notes on the study: TCR sequencing covered 230 to 250 trial participants: about 210 given two doses of AZD1222 and around 25 given two doses of MenACWY control vaccine. Trial participants were enrolled into age subgroups of 18-55, 56-69 and 70-plus years, which contained about 150, 28 and 57 TCR-sequenced participants, respectively.

The CDR3 measures 14 amino acids from cysteine to phenylalanine. The CDR3 DNA has 42 bases and is translated from base 1. The germline ends are 9 bases apart after V is trimmed by 3 bases and J by 6 bases. Based on the germline V gene, the CDR1 and CDR2 sequences are KGHSH and LQKENI. Overall study results and their limits: Conclusions about previously exposed vaccinees are limited because only a handful of AZD1222 recipients were SARS-CoV-2 seropositive at baseline. Spike-specific TCR breadth and depth rose significantly after two AZD1222 doses compared with day 0 and with MenACWY recipients. Nearly half of unique spike-specific TCRs reportedly recognized epitopes outside regions mutated in the B.1.351 and B.1.1.7 variants. Participants were mostly white British and included more females than males, and it was suggested by the authors that clonal diversity may have been underestimated. The whole spike protein was spanned by vaccine-associated CD4 TCRs, and dominant responses were seen in regions 160-218 and 743-854. No day 14 peak-response samples were available, so repertoires were characterized only after the peak T cell response. In the small 56-69-year group, the increase in depth fell short of significance, most likely because of low power.

This specimen's time point label, interpreted: about 28 days (+/-7) after the second vaccine dose. AZD1222 recipients with second doses at about 4 weeks or about 12 weeks were pooled, because spike-specific TCR depth and breadth did not differ between schedules. Vaccinee samples came from UK trials COV001 and COV002, including a single-blind randomized controlled phase 2/3 trial of AZD1222 (ChAdOx1 nCoV-19) in healthy adults. For TCRbeta chain sequencing, PBMC samples were collected from trial participants at day 0 and at day 28 after the second dose. The receptor's source is an adult who received the AZD1222 COVID-19 vaccine. The chain was built from TRBV18 and TRBJ1-6; TRBD1 might be the D gene, on 5 matching bases. This specimen was peripheral blood, taken 28 days after the second AZD1222 dose. The base sequence is TGTGCCAGCTCACCGCAGGGTACTAATTCACCCCTCCACTTT. The translation is CASSPQGTNSPLHF.